This TCR beta chain was captured in a study of CXCR3-negative and CXCR3-positive naive CD8 T cells. This CDR3 is 12 amino acids long. Each TRB cDNA library was prepared by 5' RACE (with UMI labels). After re-calling the 5' RACE reads, TCRdb lists one entry per CDR3 protein, DNA absent. Here the sample table reports about 41,000 distinct CDR3 sequences. The receptor comes from a human donor in good health. Some clones in this sample may be carry-over from other donors' samples. The chain uses TRBV12-3 or TRBV12-4 and TRBJ1-5. The sample taken for sequencing was naive CXCR3- CD8+ T cells from blood. As for subset: CD45RO-CCR7+CD27+CD95- naive CD8+ T cells lacking CXCR3 (TNR3-). CDR3 in amino acids: CASSLNSQPQHF.